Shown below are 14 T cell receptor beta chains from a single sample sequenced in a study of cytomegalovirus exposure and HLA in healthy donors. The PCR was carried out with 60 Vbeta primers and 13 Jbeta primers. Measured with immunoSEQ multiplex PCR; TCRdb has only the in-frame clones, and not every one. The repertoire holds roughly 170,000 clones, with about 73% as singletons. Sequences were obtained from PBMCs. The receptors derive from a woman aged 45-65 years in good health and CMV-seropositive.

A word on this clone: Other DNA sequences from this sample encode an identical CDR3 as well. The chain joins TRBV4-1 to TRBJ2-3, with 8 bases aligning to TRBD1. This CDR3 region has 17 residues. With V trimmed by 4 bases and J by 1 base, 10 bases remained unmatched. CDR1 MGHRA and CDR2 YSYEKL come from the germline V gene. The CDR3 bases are TGCGCCAGCAGCCTACGGGGACCGGGACAGGGCACAGATACGCAGTATTTT. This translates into CASSLRGPGQGTDTQYF.

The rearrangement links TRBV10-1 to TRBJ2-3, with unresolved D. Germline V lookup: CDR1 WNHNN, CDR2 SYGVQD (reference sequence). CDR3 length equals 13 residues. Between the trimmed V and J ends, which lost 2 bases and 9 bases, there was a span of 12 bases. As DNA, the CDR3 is TGCGCCAGCAGTGAGCCCTTTGCGAAGACGCAGTATTTT. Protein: CASSEPFAKTQYF.

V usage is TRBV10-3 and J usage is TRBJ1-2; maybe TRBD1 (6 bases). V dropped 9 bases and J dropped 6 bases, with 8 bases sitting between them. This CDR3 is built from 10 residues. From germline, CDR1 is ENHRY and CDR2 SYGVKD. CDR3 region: CAIYRDGYTF. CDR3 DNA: TGTGCCATTTACAGGGATGGCTACACCTTC.

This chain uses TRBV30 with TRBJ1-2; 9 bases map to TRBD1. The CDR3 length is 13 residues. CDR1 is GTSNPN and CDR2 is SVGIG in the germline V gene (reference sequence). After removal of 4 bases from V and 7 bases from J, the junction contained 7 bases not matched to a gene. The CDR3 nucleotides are TGTGCCTGGACATACAGGGGGCTCAGTGGCTACACCTTC. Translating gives CAWTYRGLSGYTF. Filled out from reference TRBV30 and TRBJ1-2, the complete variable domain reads SQTIHQWPATLVQPVGSPLSLECTVEGTSNPNLYWYRQAAGRGLQLLFYSVGIGQISSEVPQNLSASRPQDRQFILSSKKLLLSDSGFYLCAWTYRGLSGYTFGSGTRLTVV.

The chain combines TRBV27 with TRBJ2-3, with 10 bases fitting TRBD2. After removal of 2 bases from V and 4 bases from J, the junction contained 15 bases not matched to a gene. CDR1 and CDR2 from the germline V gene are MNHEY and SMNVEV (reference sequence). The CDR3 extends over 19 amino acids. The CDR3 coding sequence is TGTGCCAGCAGTTTAAAAGCGGGGGGGCATAAAATTTGGGCAGATACGCAGTATTTT. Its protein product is CASSLKAGGHKIWADTQYF.

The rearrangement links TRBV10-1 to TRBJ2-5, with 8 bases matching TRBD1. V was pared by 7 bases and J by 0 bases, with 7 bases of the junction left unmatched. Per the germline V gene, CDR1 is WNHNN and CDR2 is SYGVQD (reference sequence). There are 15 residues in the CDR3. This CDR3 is CASTDRGKYQETQYF. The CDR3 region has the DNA TGCGCCAGCACAGACAGGGGCAAGTACCAAGAGACCCAGTACTTC.

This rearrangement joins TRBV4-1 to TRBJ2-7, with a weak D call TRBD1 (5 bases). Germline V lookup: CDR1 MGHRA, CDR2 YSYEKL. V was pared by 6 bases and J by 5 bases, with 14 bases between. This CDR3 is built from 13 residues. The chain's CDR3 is CASRPGGANEQYF. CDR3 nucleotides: TGCGCCAGCAGACCGGGTGGGGCAAACGAGCAGTACTTC.

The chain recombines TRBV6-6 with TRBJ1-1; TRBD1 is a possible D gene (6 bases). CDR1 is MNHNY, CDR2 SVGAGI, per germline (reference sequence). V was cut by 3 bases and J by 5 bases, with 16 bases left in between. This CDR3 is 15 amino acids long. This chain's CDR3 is CASSYPGGRRTEAFF. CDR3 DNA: TGTGCCAGCAGTTATCCCGGGGGGCGCAGGACTGAAGCTTTCTTT.

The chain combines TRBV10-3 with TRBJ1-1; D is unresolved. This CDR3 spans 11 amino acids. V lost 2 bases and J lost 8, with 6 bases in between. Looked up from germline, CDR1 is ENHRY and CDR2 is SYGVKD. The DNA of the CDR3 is TGTGCCATCAGTGAGGGAGGGGAAGCTTTCTTT. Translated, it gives CAISEGGEAFF.

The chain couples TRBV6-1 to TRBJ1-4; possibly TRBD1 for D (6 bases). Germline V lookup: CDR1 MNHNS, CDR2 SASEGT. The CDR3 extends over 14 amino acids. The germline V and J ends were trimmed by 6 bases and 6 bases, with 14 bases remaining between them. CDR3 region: CASRTDSVDEKLFF. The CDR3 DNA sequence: TGTGCCAGCAGGACGGACAGCGTCGATGAAAAACTGTTTTTT.

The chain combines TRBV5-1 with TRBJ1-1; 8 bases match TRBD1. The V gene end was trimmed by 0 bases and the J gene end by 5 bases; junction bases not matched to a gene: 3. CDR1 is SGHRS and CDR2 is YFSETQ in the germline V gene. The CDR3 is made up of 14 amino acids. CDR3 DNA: TGCGCCAGCAGCTTGGCACAGGGGGAGACTGAAGCTTTCTTT. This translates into CASSLAQGETEAFF.

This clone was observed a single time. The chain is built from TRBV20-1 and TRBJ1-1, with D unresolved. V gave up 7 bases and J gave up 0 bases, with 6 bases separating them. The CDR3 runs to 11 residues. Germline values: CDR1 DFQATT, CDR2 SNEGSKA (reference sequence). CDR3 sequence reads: CSVPLNTEAFF. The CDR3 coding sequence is TGCAGTGTCCCCTTGAACACTGAAGCTTTCTTT.

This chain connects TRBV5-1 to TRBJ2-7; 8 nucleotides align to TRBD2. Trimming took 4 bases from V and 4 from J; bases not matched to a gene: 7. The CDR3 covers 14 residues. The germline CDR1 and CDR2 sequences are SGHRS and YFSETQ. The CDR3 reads CASSTGGGTYEQYF. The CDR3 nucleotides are TGCGCCAGCAGCACTGGCGGGGGGACGTACGAGCAGTACTTC.

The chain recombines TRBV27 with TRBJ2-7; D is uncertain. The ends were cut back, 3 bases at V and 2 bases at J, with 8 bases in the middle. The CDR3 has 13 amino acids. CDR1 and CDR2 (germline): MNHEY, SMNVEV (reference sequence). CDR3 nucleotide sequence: TGTGCCAGCAGTTTTGGCGGAACCTACGAGCAGTACTTC. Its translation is CASSFGGTYEQYF.